This T cell receptor beta chain originates from a study of identical twins. Findings and caveats of the study: Beta out-of-frame twin sharing showed a weaker excess.

The CDR3 extends over 13 amino acids. Germline V CDR1 and CDR2: DFQATT, SNEGSKA (reference sequence). V shed 2 bases and J shed 0 bases, with 7 bases lying between them. The table lists this clonotype with many counts. The antigen remains unidentified. TCRdb re-derived calls from the 5' RACE reads in MiXCR, one entry per CDR3 protein. This table holds approximately 150,000 distinct CDR3 sequences, 3% to 4% found once. This receptor was taken from a man between 18 and 35 years old in good health. This chain links TRBV20-1 with TRBJ1-1; D is unresolved. Sequenced input: memory T cells sorted from blood. CDR3 sequence: CSARTVLNTEAFF. The CDR3 DNA follows: TGCAGTGCTAGAACAGTACTGAACACTGAAGCTTTCTTT.